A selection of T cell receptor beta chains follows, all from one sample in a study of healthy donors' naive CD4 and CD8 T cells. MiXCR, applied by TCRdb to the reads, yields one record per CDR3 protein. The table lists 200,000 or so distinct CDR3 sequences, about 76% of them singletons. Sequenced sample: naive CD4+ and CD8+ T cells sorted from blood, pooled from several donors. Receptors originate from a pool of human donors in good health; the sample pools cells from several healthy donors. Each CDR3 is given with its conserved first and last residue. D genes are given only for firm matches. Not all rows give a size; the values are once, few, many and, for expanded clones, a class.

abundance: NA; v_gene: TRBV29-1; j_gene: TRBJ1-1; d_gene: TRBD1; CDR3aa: CSVMTGENTEAFF; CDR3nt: TGCAGCGTTATGACAGGGGAGAACACTGAAGCTTTCTTT
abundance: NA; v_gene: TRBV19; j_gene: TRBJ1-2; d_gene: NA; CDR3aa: CASSDGRYGYTF; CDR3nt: TGTGCCAGTAGCGACGGGAGATATGGCTACACCTTC
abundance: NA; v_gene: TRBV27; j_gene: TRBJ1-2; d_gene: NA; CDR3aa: CASSLVTPGSGGYTF; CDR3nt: TGTGCCAGCAGCTTAGTTACCCCTGGCTCGGGTGGCTACACCTTC
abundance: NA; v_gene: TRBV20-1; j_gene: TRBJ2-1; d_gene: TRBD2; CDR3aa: CSAVYRTSGIFPEQFF; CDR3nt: TGCAGTGCTGTTTATAGGACTAGCGGGATATTTCCTGAGCAGTTCTTC
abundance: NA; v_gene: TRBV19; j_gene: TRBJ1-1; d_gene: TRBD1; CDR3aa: CASSIVGQGAETEAFF; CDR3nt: TGTGCCAGTAGTATAGTCGGACAGGGGGCGGAGACTGAAGCTTTCTTT
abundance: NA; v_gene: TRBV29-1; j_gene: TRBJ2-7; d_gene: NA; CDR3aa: CSAVPDGLYEQYF; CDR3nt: TGCAGCGCCGTGCCCGACGGACTTTACGAGCAGTACTTC
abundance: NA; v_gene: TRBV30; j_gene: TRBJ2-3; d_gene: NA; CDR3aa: CAWSVDTDTQYF; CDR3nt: TGTGCCTGGAGTGTGGACACAGATACGCAGTATTTT
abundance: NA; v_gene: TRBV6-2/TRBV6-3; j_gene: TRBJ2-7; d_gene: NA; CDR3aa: CASSSDSPYEQYF; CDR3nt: TGTGCCAGCAGTTCGGACAGCCCCTACGAGCAGTACTTC
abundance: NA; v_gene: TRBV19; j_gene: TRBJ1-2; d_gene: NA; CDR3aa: CASSIDVTVYGYTF; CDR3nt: TGTGCCAGTAGTATAGATGTAACGGTCTATGGCTACACCTTC
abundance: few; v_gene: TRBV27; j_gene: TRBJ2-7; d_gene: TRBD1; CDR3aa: CASSLTGAYEQYF; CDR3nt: TGTGCCAGCAGTCTAACAGGGGCCTACGAGCAGTACTTC
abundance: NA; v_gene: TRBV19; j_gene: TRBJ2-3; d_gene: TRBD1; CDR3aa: CASKKGTGTDTQYF; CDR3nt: TGTGCCAGTAAGAAAGGGACAGGCACAGATACGCAGTATTTT
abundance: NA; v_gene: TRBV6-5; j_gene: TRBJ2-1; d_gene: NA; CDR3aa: CANSYVDRDNEQFF; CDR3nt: TGTGCCAACAGTTACGTCGATCGTGACAATGAGCAGTTCTTC
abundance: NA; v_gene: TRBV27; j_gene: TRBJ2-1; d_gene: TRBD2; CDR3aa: CASSGTSGGNEQFF; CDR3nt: TGTGCCAGCAGCGGGACTAGCGGGGGGAATGAGCAGTTCTTC
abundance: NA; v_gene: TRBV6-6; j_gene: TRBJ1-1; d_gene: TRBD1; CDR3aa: CASSPGQGIGTEAFF; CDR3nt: TGTGCCAGCAGTCCGGGACAGGGGATCGGAACTGAAGCTTTCTTT
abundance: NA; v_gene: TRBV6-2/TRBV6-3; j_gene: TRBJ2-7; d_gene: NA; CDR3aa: CANSPLRAVGSEQYF; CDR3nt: TGTGCCAACAGTCCACTACGGGCAGTCGGCAGCGAGCAGTACTTC
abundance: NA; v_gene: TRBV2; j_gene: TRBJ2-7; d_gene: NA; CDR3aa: CASTQSYEQYF; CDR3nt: TGTGCCAGCACGCAATCCTACGAGCAGTACTTC
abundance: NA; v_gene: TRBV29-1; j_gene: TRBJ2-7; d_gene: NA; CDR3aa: CSVADGSYEQYF; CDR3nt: TGCAGCGTAGCGGACGGATCCTACGAGCAGTACTTC
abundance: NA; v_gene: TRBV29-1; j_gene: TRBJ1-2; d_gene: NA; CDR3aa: CSGLNGYTF; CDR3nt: TGCAGCGGGCTAAATGGCTACACCTTC
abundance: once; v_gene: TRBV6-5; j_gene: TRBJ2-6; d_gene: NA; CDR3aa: CASSYSRDIAGANVLTF; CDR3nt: TGTGCCAGCAGTTACTCGAGGGACATCGCTGGGGCCAACGTCCTGACTTTC
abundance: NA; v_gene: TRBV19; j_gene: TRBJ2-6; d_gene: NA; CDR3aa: CASSISPSGANVLTF; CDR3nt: TGTGCCAGTAGTATCAGCCCCTCTGGGGCCAACGTCCTGACTTTC
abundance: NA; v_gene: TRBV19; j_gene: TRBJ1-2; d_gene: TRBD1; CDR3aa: CASTLTAGTGGGGGYTF; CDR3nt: TGTGCCAGTACCCTAACCGCCGGGACAGGGGGCGGAGGTGGCTACACCTTC
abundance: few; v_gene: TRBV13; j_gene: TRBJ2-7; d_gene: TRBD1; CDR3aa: CASSPTGTGSGPSYEQYF; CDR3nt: TGTGCCAGCAGCCCTACCGGGACAGGGAGCGGGCCTTCCTACGAGCAGTACTTC
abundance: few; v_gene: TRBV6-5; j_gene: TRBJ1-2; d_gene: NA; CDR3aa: CASRGGLSGGYTF; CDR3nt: TGTGCCAGCAGGGGAGGGTTGTCGGGTGGCTACACCTTC
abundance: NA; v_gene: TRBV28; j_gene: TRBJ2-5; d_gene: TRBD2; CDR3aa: CASSSQTASGRPQETQYF; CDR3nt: TGTGCCAGCAGTTCCCAGACTGCTAGCGGGAGGCCACAAGAGACCCAGTACTTC
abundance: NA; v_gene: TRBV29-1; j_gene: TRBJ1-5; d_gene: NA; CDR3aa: CSAWVDNQPQHF; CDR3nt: TGCAGCGCGTGGGTCGACAATCAGCCCCAGCATTTT
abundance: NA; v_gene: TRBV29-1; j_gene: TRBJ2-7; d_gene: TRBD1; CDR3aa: CSVEKGAEEQYF; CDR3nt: TGCAGCGTTGAAAAGGGGGCAGAGGAGCAGTACTTC
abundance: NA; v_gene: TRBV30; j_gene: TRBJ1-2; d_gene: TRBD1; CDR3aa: CAWGQGAVGYTF; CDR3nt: TGTGCCTGGGGACAGGGGGCGGTTGGCTACACCTTC
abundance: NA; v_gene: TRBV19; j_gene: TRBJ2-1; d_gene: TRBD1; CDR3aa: CASSIDKGQITYNEQFF; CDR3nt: TGTGCCAGTAGTATTGATAAGGGACAGATCACCTACAATGAGCAGTTCTTC